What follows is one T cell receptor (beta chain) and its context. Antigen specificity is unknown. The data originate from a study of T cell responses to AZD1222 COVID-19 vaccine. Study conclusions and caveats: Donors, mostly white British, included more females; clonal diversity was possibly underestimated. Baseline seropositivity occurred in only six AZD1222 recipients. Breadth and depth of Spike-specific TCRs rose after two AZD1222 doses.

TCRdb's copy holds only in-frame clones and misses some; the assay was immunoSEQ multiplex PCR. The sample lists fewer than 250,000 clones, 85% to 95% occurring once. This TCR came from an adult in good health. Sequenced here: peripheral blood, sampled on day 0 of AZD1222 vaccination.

The CDR3 loop reads CASSWASGGAGEQYF. The CDR3 bases are TGTGCCAGCAGTTGGGCTAGCGGGGGGGCAGGGGAGCAGTACTTC. J is TRBJ2-7 and V is TRBV6-1; TRBD2 matches 12 bases. V lost 5 bases to trimming and J lost 7 bases; unmatched junction nucleotides: 9. The germline V gene has CDR1 MNHNS and CDR2 SASEGT. The CDR3 is 15 amino acids.